This TCR beta chain originates from a study of T cell responses to AZD1222 COVID-19 vaccine. Data came from immunoSEQ multiplex PCR; TCRdb stores just in-frame clones and leaves some out. Of about 170,000 clones listed, roughly 87% are singletons. This specimen was peripheral blood, taken on day 0 of AZD1222 vaccination. The sequence was obtained from an adult in good health.

The CDR3 sequence is CSASSGVVGYTF. Here the CDR3 DNA reads TGCAGTGCTAGTTCAGGGGTGGTAGGCTACACCTTC. The gene calls are TRBV20-1 and TRBJ1-2, with D perhaps TRBD1 (6 bases). Germline-derived CDR1 and CDR2 are DFQATT and SNEGSKA (reference sequence). The V gene lost 3 bases and the J gene lost 8 bases, with 13 bases spanning the gap. This CDR3 is 12 amino acids long.